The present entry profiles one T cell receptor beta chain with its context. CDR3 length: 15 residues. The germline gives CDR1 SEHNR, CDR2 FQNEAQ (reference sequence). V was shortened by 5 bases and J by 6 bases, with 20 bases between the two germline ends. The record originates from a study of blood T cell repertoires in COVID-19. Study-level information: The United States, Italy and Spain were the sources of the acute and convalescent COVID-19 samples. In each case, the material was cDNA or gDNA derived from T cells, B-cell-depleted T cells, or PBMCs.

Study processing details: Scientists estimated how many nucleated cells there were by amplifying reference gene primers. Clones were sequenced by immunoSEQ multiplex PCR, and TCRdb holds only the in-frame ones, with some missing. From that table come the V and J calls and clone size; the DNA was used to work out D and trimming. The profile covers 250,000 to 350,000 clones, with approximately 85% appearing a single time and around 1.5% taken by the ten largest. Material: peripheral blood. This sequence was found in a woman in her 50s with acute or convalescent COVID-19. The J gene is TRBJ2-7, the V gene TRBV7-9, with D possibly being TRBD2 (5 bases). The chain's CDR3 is CASSRTGKGVSEQYF. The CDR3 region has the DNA TGTGCCAGCAGCCGGACGGGGAAGGGTGTAAGCGAGCAGTACTTC.